A selection of T cell receptor beta chains follows, all from one sample in a study of neurological immune-mediated disorders. A single record per CDR3 protein comes from TCRdb applying MiXCR to the 5' RACE reads. This sample yields 65,000 to 90,000 distinct CDR3 sequences, of which about a tenth are seen a single time; around 2% belongs to the top ten. The sequenced sample consisted of PBMCs. Source of these receptors: a man aged 40-55 years in good health. Each CDR3 is given with its conserved first and last residue.

J gene,V gene,CDR3 protein
TRBJ2-5,TRBV5-1,CASSPEQGTETQYF
TRBJ2-4,TRBV20-1,CSARDGGQVPQGLNPF
TRBJ2-1,TRBV5-1,CASSLPGGSRTDEQFF
TRBJ2-7,TRBV7-2,CASSPSSGYEQYF
TRBJ1-2,TRBV28,CASSPRDRVHGYTF
TRBJ1-1,TRBV5-5,CASSLGGGRAEAFF
TRBJ2-7,TRBV18,CASSYTRQLSYEQYF
TRBJ1-3,TRBV5-1,CASSLRGGPGNTIYF
TRBJ1-1,TRBV13,CASSLWGGTEAFF
TRBJ2-5,TRBV9,CASSVAGSRRETQYF
TRBJ1-1,TRBV5-1,CASSLSGADTEAFF
TRBJ2-1,TRBV12-3/TRBV12-4,CASSRRHSNGDQQFF
TRBJ1-1,TRBV5-1,CASTIESINTEAFF
TRBJ2-7,TRBV6-5,CASSNGLSYEQYF
TRBJ2-5,TRBV5-6,CASSLTGFDETQYF
TRBJ1-4,TRBV11-2,CASSTTGTGGEKLFF
TRBJ1-6,TRBV20-1,CSPVGSISPLHF
TRBJ2-1,TRBV5-5,CASSLLGTSGTNEQFF
TRBJ1-6,TRBV20-1,CSATYRELYQSSYNSPLHF
TRBJ2-1,TRBV27,CASSLPGRPNNEQFF
TRBJ2-7,TRBV29-1,CSVAEEDTDYEQYF
TRBJ2-3,TRBV20-1,CSASGGAKIRDTQYF
TRBJ2-5,TRBV20-1,CSARGQSPWAQYF
TRBJ2-7,TRBV5-1,CASSLDVPGARRSYEQYF
TRBJ2-7,TRBV7-2,CASSRWQGTYEQYF
TRBJ2-7,TRBV5-4,CASSPSRSYEQYF
TRBJ2-3,TRBV12-3/TRBV12-4,CASSLGQTTQYF
TRBJ1-3,TRBV29-1,CSVGWGNTIYF
TRBJ1-1,TRBV25-1,CASSGKGPFRGKAFF
TRBJ2-3,TRBV7-2,CASSLTLAGATDTQYF
TRBJ2-7,TRBV7-9,CASSLAGTGVYEQYF
TRBJ2-1,TRBV12-3/TRBV12-4,CASAQGGIYNEQFF
TRBJ1-1,TRBV6-5,CASILLGTGFVFF
TRBJ1-2,TRBV29-1,CSVITGNGYTF
TRBJ1-2,TRBV5-1,CASSYGNGYTF
TRBJ1-5,TRBV27,CASSINHRDQPQHF
TRBJ2-2,TRBV14,CASSSITGELFF
TRBJ1-1,TRBV28,CASSLLQGGFALNTEAFF
TRBJ2-1,TRBV20-1,CSARDLGRSSYNEQFF
TRBJ2-1,TRBV7-2,CASSLAPGQGGGQFF
TRBJ1-1,TRBV18,CASSPPGGHTEAFF
TRBJ2-6,TRBV7-3,CASSHRWTGVSGANVLTF
TRBJ2-7,TRBV6-6,CASEGRYEQYF
TRBJ2-1,TRBV7-9,CASSIRDREQEQFF